The clone carrying this T cell receptor beta chain was picked up a small number of times. Its specificity is not known. A single record per CDR3 protein comes from TCRdb applying MiXCR to the reads. The sample lists about 900,000 distinct CDR3 sequences; roughly 30% were seen once. These data belong to a study of T cell repertoires in cytomegalovirus infection. Study in general: Epitope selection comprised recently identified HLA-C-restricted CMV epitopes and well-studied HLA-B-restricted CMV epitopes. Public TCR beta signature analysis indicated the presence of both CMV infection and matching HLA type.

Findings and caveats of the study: The response measured ex vivo was dominated by TCR beta clonotypes (HLA-C-restricted and CMV-specific). Public TCR beta family frequency separated CMV-and-HLA carriers, including in an independent cohort.

The sequence came from a human donor in good health (CMV status not recorded). Some clones in this sample may be carry-over from other donors' samples. The sequenced sample was cultured CD8+ T cells from PBMCs, obtained from culture after CMV antigen stimulation.

The chain's CDR3 is CASGLDSEQFF. CDR3 in DNA: TGTGCTAGTGGTTTGGACAGTGAGCAGTTCTTC. This rearrangement joins TRBV12-5 to TRBJ2-1; no firm D call. The CDR3 runs to 11 residues. V was shortened by 1 base and J by 9 bases, with 4 bases between the two germline ends. Germline CDR1 is LGHNT and CDR2 is FRNRAP.